The 22 T cell receptor beta chains in this list originate from one sample, sequenced in a study of cytomegalovirus exposure and HLA in healthy donors. 60 Vbeta and 13 Jbeta primers were used in PCR. Sequenced by immunoSEQ multiplex PCR; TCRdb stores in-frame clones only, minus some. Of 100,000 to 150,000 clones listed, about two thirds were seen once; the top ten hold approximately 2.6%. The material sequenced was PBMCs. Source of these receptors: a human donor in good health.

In this sample, this clone turned up once. The chain is built from TRBV2 and TRBJ2-3; perhaps TRBD1 as D (7 bases). V was trimmed by 3 bases and J by 6 bases, leaving 16 bases between them. Germline CDR1 SNHLY, CDR2 FYNNEI. The CDR3 totals 15 residues. CDR3 sequence: CASSEQGQRVDTQYF. The CDR3, as DNA: TGTGCCAGCAGTGAGCAGGGACAGCGGGTGGATACGCAGTATTTT.

Comment on this clone: A much larger clone differs by one base, so this may be a read error. The chain links TRBV30 to TRBJ1-1; D unclear. Trimming left V 4 bases short and J 5 bases short, with 14 bases between. Germline loops: CDR1 GTSNPN, CDR2 SVGIG (reference sequence). This CDR3 contains 13 residues. In DNA form, the CDR3 reads TGTGCCTGGACCGGGGTCAGGCGGACTGAAGCTTTCTTT. Translated: CAWTGVRRTEAFF.

The rearrangement joins TRBV29-1 to TRBJ1-4; D uncertain. From germline, CDR1 is SQVTM and CDR2 ANQGSEA. This CDR3 is 14 amino acids long. Trimming cost V 5 bases and J 7 bases, with 17 bases left between them. CDR3 sequence reads: CSVQKRETLEKLFF. CDR3 DNA: TGCAGCGTTCAGAAACGGGAGACTCTTGAAAAACTGTTTTTT.

The chain recombines TRBV19 with TRBJ2-4; D unresolved. V lost 3 bases, J lost 6 bases, and 12 bases lay in between. CDR3 length equals 14 residues. The germline gives CDR1 LNHDA, CDR2 SQIVND (reference sequence). The CDR3, as DNA: TGTGCCAGTAGTATCAGACAACCCTTAAACATTCAGTACTTC. Protein: CASSIRQPLNIQYF.

This clone has only a few counts. One end of the junction varies from germline; a read error may be responsible. The gene calls are TRBV7-9 and TRBJ1-2; 7 positions agree with TRBD1. Looked up from germline, CDR1 is SEHNR and CDR2 is FQNEAQ (reference sequence). The CDR3 covers 16 residues. The CDR3 sequence is CSSSSPTGVKGSGYTF. CDR3 sequence (DNA): TGTTCCAGCAGCTCGCCTACAGGGGTAAAGGGAAGCGGCTACACCTTC.

The chain has TRBV4-2 and TRBJ2-5; the D gene is possibly TRBD2 (5 bases). CDR3 length: 16 residues. The germline V and J ends were trimmed by 2 bases and 5 bases, with 18 bases remaining between them. Germline values: CDR1 LGHNA, CDR2 YNFKEQ. DNA of the CDR3: TGTGCCAGCAGCCAACGGGCGGACGGGGATCGGGAGACCCAGTACTTC. Its protein product is CASSQRADGDRETQYF.

The DNA of the CDR3 is TGTGCCAGCACCCAGGTTACCTACGAGCAGTACTTC. Protein: CASTQVTYEQYF. The V and J genes are TRBV21-1 and TRBJ2-7; the table's D call of TRBD1 was not tested on the DNA. TRBV21-1 is marked as a pseudogene. The CDR3 has 12 amino acids.

This clone was seen a few times. The J gene is TRBJ2-1, the V gene TRBV6-5, with TRBD2 identical over 12 bases. This CDR3 has 16 amino acids. Germline CDR1 is MNHEY and CDR2 is SVGAGI. V shed 1 base, J shed 9 bases, and the junction held 7 bases outside the gene matches. The CDR3: CASSYWLAGGPGEQFF. The DNA for the CDR3 is TGTGCCAGCAGTTACTGGCTAGCGGGGGGGCCCGGTGAGCAGTTCTTC.

The CDR3 DNA is TGTGCCAGCAGTAACACAGATACGCAGTATTTT. Translating gives CASSNTDTQYF. The chain employs TRBV5-4 and TRBJ2-3; D not resolved. This CDR3 region has 11 residues. In germline, CDR1 is SGHNT, CDR2 YYREEE (reference sequence). Trimming removed 5 bases at V and 2 bases at J, with 3 bases between.

This clone appeared a few times. Germline is not matched at one junction end, which may reflect a read error. J is TRBJ1-1 and V is TRBV20-1; D unclear. Germline loops: CDR1 DFQATT, CDR2 SNEGSKA (reference sequence). The CDR3 is made up of 9 amino acids. The CDR3 nucleotides are TGCAGCTCGTCCGGGGTTTGGATCTTT. Its protein is CSSSGVWIF.

This clone was detected a few times. The genes are TRBV4-3 and TRBJ2-7, with a tentative D call TRBD1 (7 bases). Germline values: CDR1 LGHNA, CDR2 YSLEER. The CDR3 is 15 amino acids. Trimming removed 0 bases from V and 5 bases from J, with 14 bases in between. In nucleotides, the CDR3 is TGCGCCAGCAGCCAAGATTGGGGCAGGGGGGACGAGCAGTACTTC. Translation gives CASSQDWGRGDEQYF.

This clone occurred once. V usage is TRBV10-3 and J usage is TRBJ2-5; TRBD1 matches at 7 bases. This CDR3 spans 14 amino acids. The ends lost 8 bases at V and 1 base at J; junction bases unmatched: 7. Germline assignment: CDR1 ENHRY and CDR2 SYGVKD. CDR3 region: CAISPGGPQETQYF. CDR3 nucleotide sequence: TGTGCCATCTCGCCAGGGGGTCCCCAAGAGACCCAGTACTTC.

The table lists this clone with a count of one. The chain combines TRBV4-3 with TRBJ2-5, with D possibly being TRBD2 (5 bases). The germline V gene has CDR1 LGHNA and CDR2 YSLEER. V gave up 0 bases and J gave up 5 bases, with 7 bases separating them. The CDR3 sequence is 13 residues long. CDR3 nucleotides: TGCGCCAGCAGCCAAGATTGGAGGGAGACCCAGTACTTC. It encodes CASSQDWRETQYF.

The chain recombines TRBV2 with TRBJ2-2; a possible D gene is TRBD1 (6 bases). Germline V gene lookup returns CDR1 SNHLY and CDR2 FYNNEI. The CDR3 extends over 16 amino acids. V dropped 2 bases and J dropped 5 bases, with 15 bases sitting between them. The CDR3 sequence is CASSETSYRVTGELFF. The CDR3 DNA is TGTGCCAGCAGTGAAACCTCATACAGGGTAACCGGGGAGCTGTTTTTT.

To note about this clone: This same CDR3 is encoded by further DNA sequences in the sample. This CDR3 reads CASSVGTANTEAFF. The CDR3 DNA follows: TGTGCCAGCAGCGTGGGTACAGCGAACACTGAAGCTTTCTTT. The V call is TRBV9, the J call TRBJ1-1; no definite D call. Germline CDR1 SGDLS, CDR2 YYNGEE. This CDR3 is built from 14 residues. V was pared by 2 bases and J by 1 base, with 9 bases between.

The gene calls are TRBV2 and TRBJ2-3; 7 nucleotides line up with TRBD2. V was pared by 3 bases and J by 0 bases, with 3 bases of the junction left unmatched. Germline V gives CDR1 SNHLY, CDR2 FYNNEI. The CDR3 loop spans 15 amino acids. CDR3: CASSDLAASTDTQYF. The CDR3 nucleotides are TGTGCCAGCAGTGATCTAGCGGCTAGCACAGATACGCAGTATTTT.

This chain joins TRBV4-1 and TRBJ2-1; TRBD2 matches 9 bases. This CDR3 contains 18 residues. Germline loops: CDR1 MGHRA, CDR2 YSYEKL. V shed 1 base and J 8 bases; nucleotides not matched to a gene: 15. CDR3 sequence: CASSQGSGAGGGKDEQFF. Written as DNA, the CDR3 is TGCGCCAGCAGCCAAGGGAGTGGAGCGGGAGGAGGGAAAGATGAGCAGTTCTTC.

The chain links TRBV7-2 to TRBJ2-1; the match to TRBD2 covers 8 bases. The germline V gene has CDR1 SGHTA and CDR2 FQGNSA. CDR3 length: 15 amino acids. The V and J ends lost 5 bases and 7 bases, in that order; junction bases with no gene match: 10. The CDR3: CASSDAGGPGNEQFF. CDR3 bases: TGTGCCAGCAGCGACGCGGGGGGACCGGGGAATGAGCAGTTCTTC.

As to this clone: One end of the junction fails to match germline, which may point to a read error. The V and J genes are TRBV14 and TRBJ2-6; D may be TRBD1 (5 bases). From germline, CDR1 is SGHDN and CDR2 FVKESK. The CDR3 runs to 16 residues. The chain's CDR3 is CASSQSQFSGANALTF. CDR3 in DNA: TGTGCCAGCAGCCAATCCCAATTCTCTGGGGCCAACGCCCTGACTTTC.

The V gene is TRBV6-5, the J gene TRBJ1-6; 7 positions agree with TRBD1. CDR3 length: 13 amino acids. The germline V gene encodes CDR1 MNHEY and CDR2 SVGAGI. Germline trimming cut 7 bases from V and 7 bases from J; bases unmatched to any gene: 4. The CDR3 DNA sequence: TGTGCCAGCAACAGGGGCACCAATTCACCCCTCCACTTT. Amino acids: CASNRGTNSPLHF.

V gene TRBV11-2 combines with J gene TRBJ1-5; D uncertain. The germline gives CDR1 SGHAT, CDR2 FQNNGV. Trimming left V 0 bases short and J 0 bases short, with 15 bases between. The CDR3 is made up of 18 amino acids. The CDR3 DNA reads as TGTGCCAGCAGCTTAGACTCTTCGGGGATCGATAGCAATCAGCCCCAGCATTTT. This codes for CASSLDSSGIDSNQPQHF.

The V gene is TRBV5-1, the J gene TRBJ1-1, with TRBD1 identical over 7 bases. From germline, CDR1 is SGHRS and CDR2 YFSETQ. The junction had 13 bases not matched to a gene; V was cut back by 1 base and J by 4 bases. The CDR3 totals 17 residues. In nucleotides, the CDR3 is TGCGCCAGCAGCTTGACTGACAGGGTCTTGGGTGGCACTGAAGCTTTCTTT. Translating it yields CASSLTDRVLGGTEAFF.